This T cell receptor (beta chain) emerged from a study of early T cells in non-severe SARS-CoV-2 infection. Across the whole study: The sequenced material was bulk RNA from unsorted whole blood, and its chains were unpaired.

Individual cDNA molecules were tagged with unique molecular identifiers. Each CDR3 protein gets one entry after TCRdb re-called the 5' RACE reads with MiXCR. The repertoire consists of 55,000 to 80,000 distinct CDR3 sequences, with about an eighth occurring once and the leading ten covering around 6.7%. Germline V lookup: CDR1 DFQATT, CDR2 SNEGSKA (reference sequence). The CDR3 is 13 residues long. V was shortened by 5 bases and J by 2 bases, with 11 bases between the two germline ends. This clonotype was seen only a few times. This chain connects TRBV20-1 to TRBJ2-3; D remains unclear. Specimen: whole blood. This clonotype was obtained from an adult who was a healthcare worker with PCR-confirmed SARS-CoV-2 infection or an uninfected control (not recorded which). The CDR3 sequence: CSAPWTPTDTQYF. The CDR3 region has the DNA TGCAGTGCTCCCTGGACCCCCACAGATACGCAGTATTTT.